The T cell receptor (beta chain) described here comes from a study of T cells in localized non-small cell lung cancer. Findings of the study overall: Exceeding tumor, uninvolved adjacent lung had the highest T cell clonality. A median of about 58 of the top 100 tumor clones appeared in adjacent lung, which was paired and uninvolved. Longer overall survival was linked to higher blood T cell density.

Points on this clone: Its antigen is undetermined.

The repertoire was sequenced with immunoSEQ multiplex PCR; TCRdb's copy has only in-frame clones and lacks some. This sample has 45,000 to 65,000 clones, with approximately 90% found just once. The germline CDR1 and CDR2 sequences are SQVTM and ANQGSEA. Trimming took 7 bases from V and 3 from J, leaving 15 bases between them. The CDR3 sequence is 13 residues long. The chain has TRBV29-1 and TRBJ1-2, with D possibly TRBD1 on 6 matching bases. The TCR sequence derives from a man aged 35-75 years with stage I squamous cell lung carcinoma. The sequenced sample was peripheral blood, obtained before any cancer treatment. The CDR3 loop is CSGGQGIDYGYTF. In nucleotides, the CDR3 is TGCAGCGGGGGTCAGGGGATAGACTATGGCTACACCTTC.